These T cell receptor beta chains were read from a single sample in a study of blood T cell repertoires in COVID-19. The protocol was immunoSEQ multiplex PCR, while the TCRdb copy is restricted to in-frame clones and leaves out a portion. There are hundreds of thousands of clones in the sample; 75% to 90% occur only once, and nearly 6.5% lies in the top ten. The specimen sequenced was peripheral blood. These receptors were taken from a woman aged 50 to 65 with COVID-19, enrolled during active disease. Both conserved end residues are part of each CDR3. A D gene is named only where the DNA matches it firmly. Clone sizes are given selectively: once, few, many, or a class where the clone is expanded.

clone_size j_call d_call v_call cdr3_nt cdr3_aa
. TRBJ1-1 . TRBV3-1/TRBV3-2 TGTGCCAGCAGGTCCATGAACACTGAAGCTTTCTTT CASRSMNTEAFF
. TRBJ1-5 . TRBV27 TGTGCCAGCAGTTTGGTCGGGATCCATCAGCCCCAGCATTTT CASSLVGIHQPQHF
once TRBJ2-1 . TRBV30 TGTGCCTGGACGGCGGTTAGCTCCTACAATGAGCAGTTCTTC CAWTAVSSYNEQFF
. TRBJ2-1 . TRBV7-6 TGTGCCAGCAGTAATACAGGGAATGAGCAGTTCTTC CASSNTGNEQFF
. TRBJ1-1 . TRBV7-3 TGTGCCAGCAGCCCGACAGTTAGGAACACTGAAGCTTTCTTT CASSPTVRNTEAFF
. TRBJ2-3 TRBD2 TRBV30 TGTGCCTGGAGTGCCCTAGCGGGAGTGGCAGATACGCAGTATTTT CAWSALAGVADTQYF
. TRBJ1-1 TRBD1 TRBV5-1 TGCGCCAGCAGCTTGGAAACCGGGACAGGGACTGAAGCTTTCTTT CASSLETGTGTEAFF
. TRBJ1-5 TRBD1 TRBV19 TGTGCCAGTAGTCCGACAGGGGGCCAGCCCCAGCATTTT CASSPTGGQPQHF
. TRBJ1-3 TRBD1 TRBV7-2 TGTGCCAGCAGCTCAGGGACAGGGGGAAACACCATATATTTT CASSSGTGGNTIYF
once TRBJ1-1 . TRBV12-3/TRBV12-4 TGTGCCAGCATGGGCCGGGGGTTGGCTGAAGCTTTCTTT CASMGRGLAEAFF
. TRBJ2-7 . TRBV27 TGTGCCAGCAGTTTATCGAACCCTACTACCTACGAGCAGTACTTC CASSLSNPTTYEQYF
once TRBJ2-7 TRBD1 TRBV4-1 TGCGCCAGCAGCCGACAGGGGGCCTACGAGCAGTACTTC CASSRQGAYEQYF
once TRBJ2-7 . TRBV18 TGTGCCAGCTCAAGAGCGACCTACGAGCAGTACTTC CASSRATYEQYF
few TRBJ1-5 . TRBV6-6 TGTGCCAGCAGATCCGGGACTGGAAGCAATCAGCCCCAGCATTTT CASRSGTGSNQPQHF
once TRBJ1-1 TRBD1 TRBV29-1 TGCAGCGGAGGAAGACAGGGGGTGACTGAAGCTTTCTTT CSGGRQGVTEAFF
. TRBJ2-3 . TRBV6-5 TGTGCCAGCAGTTACTCGGCCTCAAAGTCTACAGATACGCAGTATTTT CASSYSASKSTDTQYF
. TRBJ2-7 . TRBV13 TGTGCCAGCAGCTTCAGGGTGCGCGAGCAGTACTTC CASSFRVREQYF
. TRBJ2-2 . TRBV21-1 TGTGCCAGCAGCAAAGCTGCGGGAAACAACACCGGGGAGCTGTTTTTT CASSKAAGNNTGELFF
. TRBJ2-3 . TRBV7-2 TGTGCCAGCAGCAACAACAGGGTTAGCACAGATACGCAGTATTTT CASSNNRVSTDTQYF
. TRBJ1-1 TRBD1 TRBV29-1 TGCAGCGGACTACAGGGGGGCACTGAAGCTTTCTTT CSGLQGGTEAFF
. TRBJ1-1 TRBD1 TRBV13 TGTGCCAGCAAGGGACAGGGGACGGGGAACACTGAAGCTTTCTTT CASKGQGTGNTEAFF
. TRBJ2-5 TRBD1 TRBV29-1 TGCAGCGTCACGACAGGGGTGGAGACCCAGTACTTC CSVTTGVETQYF
. TRBJ2-1 TRBD2 TRBV7-2 TGTGCCAGCAGCTTACCGGGGACTAGCGGGCGAAACAATGAGCAGTTCTTC CASSLPGTSGRNNEQFF